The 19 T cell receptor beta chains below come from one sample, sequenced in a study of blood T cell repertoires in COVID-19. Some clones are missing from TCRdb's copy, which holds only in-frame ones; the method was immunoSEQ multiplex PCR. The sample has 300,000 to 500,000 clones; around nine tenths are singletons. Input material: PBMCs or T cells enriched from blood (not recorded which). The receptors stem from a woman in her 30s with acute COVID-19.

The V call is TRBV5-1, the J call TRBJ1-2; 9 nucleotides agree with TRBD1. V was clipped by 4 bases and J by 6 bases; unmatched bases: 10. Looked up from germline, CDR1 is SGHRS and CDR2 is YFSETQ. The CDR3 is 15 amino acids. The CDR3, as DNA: TGCGCCAGCAGCAGTGGAGGGACAGGGCGGGATGGCTACACCTTC. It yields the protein CASSSGGTGRDGYTF.

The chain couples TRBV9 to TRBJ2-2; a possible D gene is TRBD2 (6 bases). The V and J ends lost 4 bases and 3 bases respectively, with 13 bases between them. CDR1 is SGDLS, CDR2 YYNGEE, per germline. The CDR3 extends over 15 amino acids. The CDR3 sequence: CASSPWTKDTGELFF. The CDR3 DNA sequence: TGTGCCAGCAGCCCCTGGACTAAAGACACCGGGGAGCTGTTTTTT.

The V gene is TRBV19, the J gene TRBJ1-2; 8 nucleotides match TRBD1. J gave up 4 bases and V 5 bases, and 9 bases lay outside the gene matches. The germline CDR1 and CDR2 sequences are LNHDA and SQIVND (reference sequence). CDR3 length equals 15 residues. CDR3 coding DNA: TGTGCCAGTAGTCTCGACAGGGGCAAATCCTATGGCTACACCTTC. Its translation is CASSLDRGKSYGYTF.

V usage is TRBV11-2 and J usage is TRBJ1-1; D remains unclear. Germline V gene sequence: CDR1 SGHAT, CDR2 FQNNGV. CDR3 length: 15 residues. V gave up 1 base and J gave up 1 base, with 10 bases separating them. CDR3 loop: CASSLVARGNTEAFF. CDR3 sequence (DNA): TGTGCCAGCAGCTTAGTGGCACGGGGGAACACTGAAGCTTTCTTT.

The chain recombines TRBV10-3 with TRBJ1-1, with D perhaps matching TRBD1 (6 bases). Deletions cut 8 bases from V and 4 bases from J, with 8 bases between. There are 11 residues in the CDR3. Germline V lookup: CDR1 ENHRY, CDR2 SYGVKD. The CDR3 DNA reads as TGTGCCATCGGCAGGGGCACTGAAGCTTTCTTT. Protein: CAIGRGTEAFF.

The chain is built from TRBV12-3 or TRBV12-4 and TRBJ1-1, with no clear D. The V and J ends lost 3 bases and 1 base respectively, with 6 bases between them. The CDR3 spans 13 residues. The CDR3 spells CASSFLSNTEAFF. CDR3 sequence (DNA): TGTGCCAGCAGTTTCCTTTCGAACACTGAAGCTTTCTTT.

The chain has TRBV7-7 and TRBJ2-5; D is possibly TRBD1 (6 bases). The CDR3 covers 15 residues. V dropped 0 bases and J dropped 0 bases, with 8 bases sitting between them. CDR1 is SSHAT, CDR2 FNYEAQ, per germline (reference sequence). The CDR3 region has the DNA TGTGCCAGCAGCTTAGCGCCAGGGGACCAAGAGACCCAGTACTTC. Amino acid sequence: CASSLAPGDQETQYF.

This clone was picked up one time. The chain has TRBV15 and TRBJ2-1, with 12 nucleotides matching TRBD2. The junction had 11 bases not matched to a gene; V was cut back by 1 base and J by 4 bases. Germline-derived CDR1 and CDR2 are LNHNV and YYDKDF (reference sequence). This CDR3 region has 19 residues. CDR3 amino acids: CATSRARLAGGPGYNEQFF. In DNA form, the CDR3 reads TGTGCCACCAGCAGAGCACGCCTAGCGGGGGGGCCAGGGTACAATGAGCAGTTCTTC.

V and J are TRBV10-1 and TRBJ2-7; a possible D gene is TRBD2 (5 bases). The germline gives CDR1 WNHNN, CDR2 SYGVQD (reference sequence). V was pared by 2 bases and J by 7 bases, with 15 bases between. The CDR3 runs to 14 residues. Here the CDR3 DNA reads TGCGCCAGCAGTGAGGGATCCGGGAAGAGGGAGCAGTACTTC. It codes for CASSEGSGKREQYF.

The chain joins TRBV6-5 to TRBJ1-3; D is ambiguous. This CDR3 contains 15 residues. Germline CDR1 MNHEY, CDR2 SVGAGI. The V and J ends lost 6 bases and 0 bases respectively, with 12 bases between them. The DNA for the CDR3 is TGTGCCAGCAGGCCACAGACGAGCTCTGGAAACACCATATATTTT. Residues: CASRPQTSSGNTIYF.

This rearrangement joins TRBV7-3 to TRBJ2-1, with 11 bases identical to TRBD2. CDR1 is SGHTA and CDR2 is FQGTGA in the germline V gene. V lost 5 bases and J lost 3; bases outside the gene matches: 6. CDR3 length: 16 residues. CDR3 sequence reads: CASSLSGGVVYNEQFF. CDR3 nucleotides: TGTGCCAGCAGCCTTAGCGGGGGGGTAGTCTACAATGAGCAGTTCTTC.

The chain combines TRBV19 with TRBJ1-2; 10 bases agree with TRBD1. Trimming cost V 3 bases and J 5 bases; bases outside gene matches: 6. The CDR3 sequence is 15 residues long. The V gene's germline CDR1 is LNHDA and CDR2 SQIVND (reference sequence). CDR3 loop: CASSIGTGDRYGYTF. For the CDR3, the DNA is TGTGCCAGTAGTATCGGGACAGGGGATCGGTATGGCTACACCTTC.

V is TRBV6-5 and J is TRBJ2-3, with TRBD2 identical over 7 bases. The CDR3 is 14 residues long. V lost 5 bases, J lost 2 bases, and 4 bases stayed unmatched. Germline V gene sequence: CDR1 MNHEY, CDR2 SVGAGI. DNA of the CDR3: TGTGCCAGCAGTCTAGCGGAGAACACAGATACGCAGTATTTT. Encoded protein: CASSLAENTDTQYF.

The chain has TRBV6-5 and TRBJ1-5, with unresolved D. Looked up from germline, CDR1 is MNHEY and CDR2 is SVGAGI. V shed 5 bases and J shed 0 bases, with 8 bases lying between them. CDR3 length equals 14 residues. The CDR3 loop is CASSKRDSNQPQHF. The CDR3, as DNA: TGTGCCAGCAGTAAAAGAGATAGCAATCAGCCCCAGCATTTT.

CDR3 protein: CASSILANAGELFF. In DNA, the CDR3 is TGTGCCAGTAGTATACTAGCAAACGCCGGGGAGCTGTTTTTT. This chain joins TRBV19 and TRBJ2-2; D perhaps matches TRBD2 (5 bases). The CDR3 is 14 residues long. Trimming removed 2 bases from V and 6 bases from J, with 10 bases in between. Germline CDR1 is LNHDA and CDR2 is SQIVND (reference sequence).

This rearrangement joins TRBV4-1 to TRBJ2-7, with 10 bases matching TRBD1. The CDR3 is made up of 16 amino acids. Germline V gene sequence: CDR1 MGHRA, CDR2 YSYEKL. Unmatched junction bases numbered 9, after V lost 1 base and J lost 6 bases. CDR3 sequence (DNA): TGCGCCAGCAGCCAAGTCGCCCCGGGACAGGGGACCGAGCAGTACTTC. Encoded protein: CASSQVAPGQGTEQYF.

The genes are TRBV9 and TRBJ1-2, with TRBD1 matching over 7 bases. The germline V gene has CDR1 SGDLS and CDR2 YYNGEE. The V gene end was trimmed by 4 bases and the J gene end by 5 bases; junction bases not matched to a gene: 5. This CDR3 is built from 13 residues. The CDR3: CASSPDREYGYTF. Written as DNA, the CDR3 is TGTGCCAGCAGCCCAGACAGGGAATATGGCTACACCTTC.

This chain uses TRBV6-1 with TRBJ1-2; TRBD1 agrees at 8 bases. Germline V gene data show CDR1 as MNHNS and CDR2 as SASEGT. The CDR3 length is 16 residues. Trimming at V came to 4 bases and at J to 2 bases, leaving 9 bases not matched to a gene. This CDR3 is CASSGPGGMGNYGYTF. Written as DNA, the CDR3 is TGTGCCAGCAGTGGGCCAGGGGGCATGGGAAACTATGGCTACACCTTC.

The CDR3 sequence: CASGYLAGAYEQYF. The CDR3, as DNA: TGTGCCAGCGGATATCTAGCGGGGGCGTACGAGCAGTACTTC. The genes are TRBV2 and TRBJ2-7, with TRBD2 identical over 10 bases. The CDR3 is 14 residues long. With V trimmed by 8 bases and J by 4 bases, 8 bases remained unmatched. Germline V lookup: CDR1 SNHLY, CDR2 FYNNEI.